This T cell receptor beta chain was profiled in a study of cytomegalovirus exposure and HLA in healthy donors. Overall study results and limits: 87-base-pair reads could not separate some V segments, including TRBV6-2 and TRBV6-3. When presence/absence was analysed, sequencing depth was taken to be roughly uniform across donors.

In the PCR, 60 Vbeta and 13 Jbeta primers were used. The table came from immunoSEQ multiplex PCR; TCRdb's copy has only in-frame clones and leaves some out. The repertoire consists of 250,000 to 350,000 clones, with approximately 80% occurring once and the leading ten covering roughly 0.31%. Germline V lookup: CDR1 SGDLS, CDR2 YYNGEE. CDR3 length equals 14 residues. J was trimmed by 7 bases and V by 4 bases; bases with no gene match: 2. This clone came up a few times. Its antigen is unidentified. This chain links TRBV9 with TRBJ1-6; 10 bases align to TRBD1. The sample consisted of PBMCs. This TCR was sampled from a girl aged 2-9 years in good health and CMV-seronegative. The CDR3 nucleotides are TGTGCCAGCAGCTTGGGACAGGGGAATTCACCCCTCCACTTT. This sequence encodes CASSLGQGNSPLHF.